These 26 T cell receptor beta chains were sequenced from one sample in a study of CD8+ T cells in alopecia areata (dated by TCRdb to the late 2010s). The intended sense of this specimen's time point label: more than three weeks on oral tofacitinib. Sample treatment or condition, as interpreted from the label and publication: oral pan-JAK inhibitor, 5-10 mg twice daily. Library creation used the immunoSEQ multiplex PCR assay. For TCR sequencing, RNA was extracted from every sample and reverse transcribed into cDNA to serve as template. Entries here come from immuneACCESS through TCRdb and include only in-frame sequences with V and J called. Some clones fail to appear in such tables; in the studies checked, an unresolved V gene covers under half of the shortfall, and the cause of the remainder is unknown. The sample table holds about 220,000 clones, of which 50% to 60% were seen once. The ten largest clones take up around 1.6% of the sample.

Sequenced material: CD4+ T cells sorted from blood, taken at week 4, from a patient treated with tofacitinib. Receptors originate from a human donor with alopecia areata.

The CDR3 reads CASSPGVGLPSTDTQYF. For the CDR3, the DNA is TGTGCCAGCAGCCCGGGCGTCGGACTGCCGAGCACAGATACGCAGTATTTT. This sequence joins TRBV14 and TRBJ2-3, with TRBD2 as a possible D gene (5 bases). The germline V and J ends were trimmed by 4 bases and 0 bases, with 17 bases remaining between them. From germline, CDR1 is SGHDN and CDR2 FVKESK. The CDR3 has 17 residues. The full variable domain, completed using reference TRBV14 and TRBJ2-3, is EAGVTQFPSHSVIEKGQTVTLRCDPISGHDNLYWYRRVMGKEIKFLLHFVKESKQDESGMPNNRFLAERTGGTYSTLKVQPAELEDSGVYFCASSPGVGLPSTDTQYFGPGTRLTVL.

This clone occurred a few times. This chain links TRBV19 with TRBJ1-2; D gene ambiguous. Germline CDR1 is LNHDA and CDR2 is SQIVND (reference sequence). This CDR3 is built from 13 residues. Trimming left V 5 bases short and J 0 bases short, with 7 bases between. As DNA, the CDR3 is TGTGCCAGTAGTCCGAGGGCTAACTATGGCTACACCTTC. Its translation: CASSPRANYGYTF.

This chain links TRBV11-2 with TRBJ2-2; D gene ambiguous. From germline, CDR1 is SGHAT and CDR2 FQNNGV. V shed 2 bases and J shed 0 bases, with 4 bases lying between them. CDR3 length: 14 residues. CDR3 sequence (DNA): TGTGCCAGCAGCTTAAGGGCGAACACCGGGGAGCTGTTTTTT. It encodes CASSLRANTGELFF.

The chain joins TRBV29-1 to TRBJ1-1; 7 bases fit TRBD1. The CDR3 loop spans 16 amino acids. CDR1 and CDR2 (germline): SQVTM, ANQGSEA. V dropped 4 bases and J dropped 0; count of bases not matched to a gene: 11. CDR3 in DNA: TGCAGCGTTGGAACAACCGACAGGGTAGTGAACACTGAAGCTTTCTTT. Protein product: CSVGTTDRVVNTEAFF. The variable domain in full, completed from reference TRBV29-1 and TRBJ1-1, reads SAVISQKPSRDICQRGTSLTIQCQVDSQVTMMFWYRQQPGQSLTLIATANQGSEATYESGFVIDKFPISRPNLTFSTLTVSNMSPEDSSIYLCSVGTTDRVVNTEAFFGQGTRLTVV.

The chain employs TRBV29-1 and TRBJ2-3, with TRBD1 identical over 7 bases. Germline CDR1 SQVTM, CDR2 ANQGSEA. This CDR3 is 14 amino acids long. V lost 5 bases and J lost 3; bases outside the gene matches: 8. This CDR3 is CSVQRTGLTDTQYF. The CDR3 DNA reads TGCAGCGTTCAAAGGACAGGTCTAACAGATACGCAGTATTTT.

The chain employs TRBV4-3 and TRBJ2-4, with D maybe TRBD2 (6 bases). The CDR3 runs to 16 residues. V was pared by 4 bases and J by 0 bases, with 13 bases between. Germline V gene lookup returns CDR1 LGHNA and CDR2 YSLEER. CDR3 DNA sequence: TGCGCCAGCAGCCCGGGGGTCAGGCTAGCCAAAAACATTCAGTACTTC. Translating gives CASSPGVRLAKNIQYF.

The chain recombines TRBV30 with TRBJ2-7; D not certain. The V end lost 2 bases, the J end lost 6 bases, and 11 bases lay between the germline ends. The CDR3 contains 12 residues. In germline, CDR1 is GTSNPN, CDR2 SVGIG (reference sequence). CDR3 amino acids: CAWSPGMFEQYF. Written as DNA, the CDR3 is TGTGCCTGGAGTCCTGGGATGTTCGAGCAGTACTTC.

The chain is built from TRBV5-6 and TRBJ2-7; 8 bases agree with TRBD1. The CDR3 has 15 amino acids. Germline V CDR1 and CDR2: SGHDT, YYEEEE. V trimming: 3 bases; J trimming: 5 bases; junction bases outside the gene matches: 10. The CDR3 DNA sequence: TGTGCCAGCAGCTCCGGACAGGGCGTTTACCACGAGCAGTACTTC. This encodes CASSSGQGVYHEQYF.

This clone appeared a few times. The CDR3 sequence: CASSLEGADTEAFF. The CDR3 DNA is TGTGCCAGCAGCTTAGAAGGGGCAGACACTGAAGCTTTCTTT. The chain joins TRBV7-6 to TRBJ1-1; D may be TRBD1 (5 bases). The CDR3 length is 14 residues. The V and J ends lost 1 base and 3 bases respectively, with 9 bases between them. CDR1 is SGHVS, CDR2 FNYEAQ, per germline.

In the case of this clone: Other DNA variants within this sample encode the same CDR3. This chain uses TRBV4-3 with TRBJ1-5; the match to TRBD1 covers 10 bases. In germline, CDR1 is LGHNA, CDR2 YSLEER. V lost 0 bases, J lost 4 bases, and 3 bases stayed unmatched. The CDR3 is made up of 16 amino acids. CDR3 amino acids: CASSQDSGQGNQPQHF. As DNA, the CDR3 is TGCGCCAGCAGCCAAGATTCGGGACAGGGGAATCAGCCCCAGCATTTT.

The V call is TRBV30, the J call TRBJ1-1; D gene ambiguous. The germline CDR1 and CDR2 sequences are GTSNPN and SVGIG (reference sequence). Trimming left V 3 bases short and J 0 bases short, with 8 bases between. The CDR3 is 13 residues long. CDR3 region: CAWRRGLNTEAFF. CDR3 DNA: TGTGCCTGGAGGAGAGGGTTGAACACTGAAGCTTTCTTT.

J is TRBJ1-2 and V is TRBV29-1; D uncertain. The CDR3 is 11 amino acids. V lost 1 base and J 8 bases, leaving 8 bases between the germline ends. Germline V CDR1 and CDR2: SQVTM, ANQGSEA. CDR3 nucleotide sequence: TGCAGCGTTGAAGTTGTCATGGGCTACACCTTC. Residues: CSVEVVMGYTF. Full variable domain (missing parts from reference TRBV29-1 and TRBJ1-2): SAVISQKPSRDICQRGTSLTIQCQVDSQVTMMFWYRQQPGQSLTLIATANQGSEATYESGFVIDKFPISRPNLTFSTLTVSNMSPEDSSIYLCSVEVVMGYTFGSGTRLTVV.

This rearrangement joins TRBV29-1 to TRBJ2-3; TRBD2 matches at 8 bases. The germline V gene encodes CDR1 SQVTM and CDR2 ANQGSEA. The CDR3 covers 15 residues. Germline trimming cut 6 bases from V and 2 bases from J; bases unmatched to any gene: 10. CDR3 loop: CSVALGRGVTDTQYF. The CDR3 bases are TGCAGCGTCGCCCTCGGGCGGGGGGTCACAGATACGCAGTATTTT.

The chain has TRBV29-1 and TRBJ2-1; D is unresolved. Germline V gene lookup returns CDR1 SQVTM and CDR2 ANQGSEA. CDR3 length equals 15 residues. Trimming cost V 7 bases and J 4 bases, with 20 bases left between them. The CDR3 spells CSAQTKGWPYNEQFF. As DNA, the CDR3 is TGCAGCGCTCAAACCAAGGGATGGCCATACAATGAGCAGTTCTTC.

This chain links TRBV2 with TRBJ1-5; no clear D gene. This CDR3 spans 14 amino acids. Trimming cost V 4 bases and J 7 bases, with 14 bases left between them. The germline V gene encodes CDR1 SNHLY and CDR2 FYNNEI. The CDR3 nucleotides are TGTGCCAGCAGTGCGGAAGGGAGGAAGCAGCCCCAGCATTTT. Its translation is CASSAEGRKQPQHF.

This clone occurred a few times. The chain links TRBV18 to TRBJ2-3; 8 nucleotides line up with TRBD1. Germline CDR1 reads KGHSH; CDR2 reads LQKENI. The CDR3 covers 12 residues. With 6 bases clipped from V and 6 bases from J, the junction kept 2 bases outside the gene matches. Written as DNA, the CDR3 is TGTGCCAGCTCGCAGGGGGCCGATACGCAGTATTTT. Translating gives CASSQGADTQYF.

This clone was seen only once. The DNA of the CDR3 is TGTGCCAGCAGCGACAGTAATGAAAAACTGTTTTTT. Translation: CASSDSNEKLFF. The V gene is TRBV2, the J gene TRBJ1-4; tentatively, D is TRBD1 (5 bases). V was trimmed by 6 bases and J by 4 bases, leaving 6 bases between them. Per germline, CDR1 SNHLY and CDR2 FYNNEI. This CDR3 is built from 12 residues.

The rearrangement links TRBV10-3 to TRBJ2-3; D is possibly TRBD1 (7 bases). Trimming shortened V by 7 bases and J by 4 bases, and 18 bases separated the two germline ends. Germline CDR1 and CDR2: ENHRY and SYGVKD. The CDR3 runs 15 residues. The CDR3 is CAITLGDREADTQYF. DNA of the CDR3: TGTGCCATCACCCTCGGTGACAGGGAGGCAGATACGCAGTATTTT.

The rearrangement joins TRBV10-3 to TRBJ2-5; D possibly corresponds to TRBD2 (6 bases). CDR1 and CDR2 (germline): ENHRY, SYGVKD. Trimming removed 2 bases from V and 0 bases from J, with 10 bases in between. The CDR3 consists of 15 residues. The CDR3 spells CAISEVAGYQETQYF. As DNA, the CDR3 is TGTGCCATCAGTGAGGTGGCGGGGTACCAAGAGACCCAGTACTTC.

The rearrangement links TRBV18 to TRBJ1-2, with 7 positions matching TRBD1. The germline gives CDR1 KGHSH, CDR2 LQKENI. The CDR3 totals 15 residues. After removal of 1 base from V and 2 bases from J, the junction contained 4 bases not matched to a gene. This CDR3 reads CASSPRTGSNYGYTF. Written as DNA, the CDR3 is TGTGCCAGCTCACCACGGACAGGCTCAAACTATGGCTACACCTTC.

V usage is TRBV5-6 and J usage is TRBJ2-6; TRBD2 might be the D (6 bases). Looked up from germline, CDR1 is SGHDT and CDR2 is YYEEEE. V dropped 7 bases and J dropped 4 bases, with 12 bases sitting between them. The CDR3 is made up of 14 amino acids. CDR3 nucleotides: TGTGCCAGCCTTGCGGGGTTAGGGGCCAACGTCCTGACTTTC. Residues: CASLAGLGANVLTF.

This clone was picked up one time. This CDR3 is CASSTPGGAFF. CDR3 in DNA: TGTGCCAGCAGTACCCCCGGCGGAGCTTTCTTT. The chain uses TRBV6-5 and TRBJ1-1, with unresolved D. V was pared by 5 bases and J by 10 bases, with 11 bases between. Germline CDR1 and CDR2: MNHEY and SVGAGI. The CDR3 is 11 amino acids.

The gene calls are TRBV29-1 and TRBJ2-3; D gene uncertain. Germline CDR1 is SQVTM and CDR2 is ANQGSEA. The CDR3 totals 12 residues. Trimming took 6 bases from V and 0 from J, leaving 7 bases between them. The CDR3 DNA reads TGCAGCGTAGAGGAGAGCACAGATACGCAGTATTTT. It codes for CSVEESTDTQYF.

This clone was detected only a few times. The chain uses TRBV10-3 and TRBJ1-1, with D uncertain. In germline, CDR1 is ENHRY, CDR2 SYGVKD. With 0 bases removed from V and 4 bases from J, the gap between germline ends came to 9 bases. The CDR3 totals 14 residues. CDR3 nucleotides: TGTGCCATCAGTGAGTCCGGAGACGCCACTGAAGCTTTCTTT. It translates to CAISESGDATEAFF.

The V and J genes are TRBV7-3 and TRBJ2-6, with no clear D. Germline values: CDR1 SGHTA, CDR2 FQGTGA. V was cut by 2 bases and J by 2 bases, with 7 bases left in between. This CDR3 comprises 15 residues. CDR3 loop: CASSLAPTGANVLTF. Here the CDR3 DNA reads TGTGCCAGCAGCTTAGCCCCTACTGGGGCCAACGTCCTGACTTTC.

The chain employs TRBV4-3 and TRBJ2-3; tentatively, D is TRBD2 (7 bases). V was pared by 2 bases and J by 2 bases, with 17 bases between. The germline V gene encodes CDR1 LGHNA and CDR2 YSLEER. This CDR3 is 17 amino acids long. As DNA, the CDR3 is TGCGCCAGCAGCCAATTCCCCCCCGGGGGGCTCACAGATACGCAGTATTTT. Translation: CASSQFPPGGLTDTQYF.